One sample yielded the 19 T cell receptor beta chains listed below, sequenced in a study of cytomegalovirus exposure and HLA in healthy donors. Researchers ran the PCR with 60 Vbeta and 13 Jbeta primers. Data came from immunoSEQ multiplex PCR; TCRdb stores just in-frame clones and leaves some out. The sample consists of 59,000 or so clones, 70% to 75% of them appearing once. Material: PBMCs. These receptors were collected from a young man in good health and CMV-seropositive.

CDR3: CAIRMTGRDTEAFF. CDR3 sequence (DNA): TGTGCCATCAGGATGACAGGGCGGGACACTGAAGCTTTCTTT. The chain combines TRBV10-3 with TRBJ1-1; 7 nucleotides align to TRBD1. Germline CDR1 is ENHRY and CDR2 is SYGVKD. The CDR3 has 14 amino acids. V lost 6 bases to trimming and J lost 3 bases; unmatched junction nucleotides: 7.

This chain joins TRBV7-8 and TRBJ2-2; tentative D call: TRBD2 (5 bases). The ends were cut back, 1 base at V and 7 bases at J, with 13 bases in the middle. The germline V gene encodes CDR1 SGHVS and CDR2 FQNEAQ. CDR3 length: 15 residues. This CDR3 reads CASSLDSAGGGELFF. The CDR3 nucleotides are TGTGCCAGCAGCTTAGATAGCGCTGGTGGCGGGGAGCTGTTTTTT. Based on the CDR3 plus reference TRBV7-8 and TRBJ2-2, the full variable domain is GAGVSQSPRYKVAKRGQDVALRCDPISGHVSLFWYQQALGQGPEFLTYFQNEAQLDKSGLPSDRFFAERPEGSVSTLKIQRTQQEDSAVYLCASSLDSAGGGELFFGEGSRLTVL.

J is TRBJ1-2 and V is TRBV6-5, with TRBD1 identical over 7 bases. The V segment lost 2 bases and the J segment 4 bases; nucleotides outside the gene matches: 10. Germline loops: CDR1 MNHEY, CDR2 SVGAGI. The CDR3 is made up of 16 amino acids. CDR3 DNA: TGTGCCAGCAGTTACACCCGGACAGGCGGCGGCTATGGCTACACCTTC. It yields the protein CASSYTRTGGGYGYTF.

V is TRBV7-2 and J is TRBJ1-1; D ambiguous. The germline gives CDR1 SGHTA, CDR2 FQGNSA. The CDR3 loop spans 13 amino acids. The V end lost 4 bases, the J end lost 0 bases, and 6 bases lay between the germline ends. Written as DNA, the CDR3 is TGTGCCAGCAGCTCGCAGATGAACACTGAAGCTTTCTTT. This codes for CASSSQMNTEAFF.

The chain joins TRBV5-5 to TRBJ1-5; perhaps TRBD1 as D (6 bases). There are 15 residues in the CDR3. CDR1 is SGHKS, CDR2 YYEKEE, per germline (reference sequence). Trimming took 2 bases from V and 6 from J, leaving 15 bases between them. The CDR3 nucleotides read TGTGCCAGCAGCTTTAGTCAACAGGGCGGTCAGCCCCAGCATTTT. It codes for CASSFSQQGGQPQHF.

This chain links TRBV18 with TRBJ1-6; D is perhaps TRBD1 (5 bases). Germline lookup yields CDR1 KGHSH and CDR2 LQKENI. There are 13 residues in the CDR3. V was trimmed by 5 bases and J by 7 bases, leaving 9 bases between them. The CDR3 protein is CASSAGRNSPLHF. CDR3 nucleotide sequence: TGTGCCAGCTCAGCAGGGAGGAATTCACCCCTCCACTTT.

This clone was recorded once. The chain recombines TRBV7-2 with TRBJ1-5, with TRBD1 identical over 7 bases. Looked up from germline, CDR1 is SGHTA and CDR2 is FQGNSA. Trimming took 5 bases from V and 0 from J; bases not matched to a gene: 4. The CDR3 runs 15 residues. Here the CDR3 DNA reads TGTGCCAGCAGCGACTGGACAGGTAGCAATCAGCCCCAGCATTTT. Translation: CASSDWTGSNQPQHF.

The J gene is TRBJ1-5, the V gene TRBV18; the D is unclear. CDR3 length: 15 residues. The germline V gene has CDR1 KGHSH and CDR2 LQKENI. V was pared by 1 base and J by 7 bases, with 14 bases between. The CDR3 reads CASSPLKAQVQPQHF. In DNA form, the CDR3 reads TGTGCCAGCTCACCACTTAAGGCTCAGGTCCAGCCCCAGCATTTT.

The rearrangement uses TRBV28 and TRBJ1-3; D gene uncertain. CDR1 MDHEN and CDR2 SYDVKM come from the germline V gene. Trimming shortened V by 7 bases and J by 0 bases, and 7 bases separated the two germline ends. CDR3 length: 13 amino acids. The CDR3 spells CASNPGSGNTIYF. The CDR3 DNA reads as TGTGCCAGCAACCCGGGCTCTGGAAACACCATATATTTT.

V is TRBV7-9 and J is TRBJ1-1; 9 bases line up with TRBD1. The junction had 4 bases not matched to a gene; V was cut back by 5 bases and J by 0 bases. The length of the CDR3 is 15 residues. The germline CDR1 and CDR2 sequences are SEHNR and FQNEAQ (reference sequence). The CDR3 sequence: CASSPGTGLNTEAFF. The CDR3 DNA reads TGTGCCAGCAGCCCGGGGACAGGGTTGAACACTGAAGCTTTCTTT.

The chain links TRBV4-2 to TRBJ1-1, with TRBD1 matching over 7 bases. Germline CDR1 LGHNA, CDR2 YNFKEQ. V trimming: 0 bases; J trimming: 4 bases; junction bases outside the gene matches: 5. The CDR3 is 15 amino acids. As DNA, the CDR3 is TGTGCCAGCAGCCAAGAAGGGGACAGACCCACTGAAGCTTTCTTT. Protein product: CASSQEGDRPTEAFF.

This sequence joins TRBV20-1 and TRBJ2-3; D may be TRBD2 (6 bases). V was trimmed by 6 bases and J by 8 bases, leaving 9 bases between them. CDR1 DFQATT and CDR2 SNEGSKA come from the germline V gene (reference sequence). The CDR3 totals 10 residues. CDR3 in DNA: TGCAGTGCCCGGGACTCTACGCAGTATTTT. Amino acid sequence: CSARDSTQYF.

V usage is TRBV28 and J usage is TRBJ1-2; D perhaps matches TRBD1 (6 bases). V was clipped by 3 bases and J by 3 bases, with 11 bases between them. Germline CDR1 MDHEN, CDR2 SYDVKM. The CDR3 contains 14 residues. For the CDR3, the DNA is TGTGCCAGCAGTTTTACAGGGATCGACTATGGCTACACCTTC. It codes for CASSFTGIDYGYTF.

The rearrangement joins TRBV7-2 to TRBJ2-3; maybe TRBD1 (6 bases). Germline CDR1 reads SGHTA; CDR2 reads FQGNSA. There are 15 residues in the CDR3. Trimming took 3 bases from V and 3 from J, leaving 13 bases between them. CDR3 residues: CASSFTGSRTDTQYF. In DNA form, the CDR3 reads TGTGCCAGCAGCTTCACAGGGTCTCGTACAGATACGCAGTATTTT.

This clone was picked up a small number of times. The chain links TRBV28 to TRBJ1-1, with D perhaps TRBD1 (6 bases). Germline CDR1 reads MDHEN; CDR2 reads SYDVKM. V was shortened by 5 bases and J by 0 bases, with 10 bases between the two germline ends. CDR3 size: 14 residues. The CDR3 sequence is CASSNRALNTEAFF. As DNA, the CDR3 is TGTGCCAGCAGTAACAGGGCCCTGAACACTGAAGCTTTCTTT.

V usage is TRBV19 and J usage is TRBJ2-5; D may be TRBD1 (6 bases). The J call is in doubt because the DNA end fits TRBJ2-7 better. This CDR3 is 15 amino acids long. In germline, CDR1 is LNHDA, CDR2 SQIVND (reference sequence). The CDR3 protein is CASSIATGSGYEQYF. CDR3 sequence (DNA): TGTGCCAGTAGTATAGCCACAGGGAGCGGATACGAGCAGTACTTC.

V and J are TRBV15 and TRBJ2-3; 7 bases are shared with TRBD2. Trimming cost V 0 bases and J 1 base; bases outside gene matches: 7. This CDR3 is 17 amino acids long. CDR1 is LNHNV and CDR2 is YYDKDF in the germline V gene (reference sequence). This chain's CDR3 is CATSRDNSGRGTDTQYF. The CDR3 nucleotides are TGTGCCACCAGCAGAGATAATTCGGGGAGGGGCACAGATACGCAGTATTTT. Full variable domain (remainder filled in from reference TRBV15 and TRBJ2-3): DAMVIQNPRYQVTQFGKPVTLSCSQTLNHNVMYWYQQKSSQAPKLLFHYYDKDFNNEADTPDNFQSRRPNTSFCFLDIRSPGLGDTAMYLCATSRDNSGRGTDTQYFGPGTRLTVL.

The rearrangement uses TRBV19 and TRBJ2-1; 11 bases line up with TRBD1. V shed 3 bases and J 4 bases; nucleotides not matched to a gene: 5. Germline V CDR1 and CDR2: LNHDA, SQIVND (reference sequence). CDR3 length: 16 amino acids. Written as DNA, the CDR3 is TGTGCCAGTAGTATGTGGGGGACAGGGGGTTACAATGAGCAGTTCTTC. It specifies CASSMWGTGGYNEQFF.

The V and J genes are TRBV7-9 and TRBJ2-5; TRBD2 matches 7 bases. The J call may be faulty, since TRBJ2-7 better matches the DNA end. The CDR3 extends over 17 amino acids. Germline CDR1 reads SEHNR; CDR2 reads FQNEAQ (reference sequence). DNA for the CDR3: TGTGCCAGCAGCTTAGGATTTGGCGGGGGTTCCCTCTACGAGCAGTACTTC. This codes for CASSLGFGGGSLYEQYF.